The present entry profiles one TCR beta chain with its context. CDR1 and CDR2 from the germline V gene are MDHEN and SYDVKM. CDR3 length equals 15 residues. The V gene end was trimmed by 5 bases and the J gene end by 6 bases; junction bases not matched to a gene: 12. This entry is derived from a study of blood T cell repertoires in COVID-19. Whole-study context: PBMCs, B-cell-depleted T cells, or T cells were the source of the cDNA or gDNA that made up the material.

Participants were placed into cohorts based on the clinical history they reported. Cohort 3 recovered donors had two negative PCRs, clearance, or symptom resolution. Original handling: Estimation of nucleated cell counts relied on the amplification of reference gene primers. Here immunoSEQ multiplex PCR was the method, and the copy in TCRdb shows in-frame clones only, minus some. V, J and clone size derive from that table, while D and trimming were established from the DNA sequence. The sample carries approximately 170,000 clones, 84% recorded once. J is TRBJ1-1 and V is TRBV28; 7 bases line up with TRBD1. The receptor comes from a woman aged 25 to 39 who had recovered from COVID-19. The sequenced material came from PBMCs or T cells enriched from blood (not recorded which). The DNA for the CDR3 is TGTGCCAGCAGTAACAGGGTTCGGCAGGGGGCTGAAGCTTTCTTT. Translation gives CASSNRVRQGAEAFF.